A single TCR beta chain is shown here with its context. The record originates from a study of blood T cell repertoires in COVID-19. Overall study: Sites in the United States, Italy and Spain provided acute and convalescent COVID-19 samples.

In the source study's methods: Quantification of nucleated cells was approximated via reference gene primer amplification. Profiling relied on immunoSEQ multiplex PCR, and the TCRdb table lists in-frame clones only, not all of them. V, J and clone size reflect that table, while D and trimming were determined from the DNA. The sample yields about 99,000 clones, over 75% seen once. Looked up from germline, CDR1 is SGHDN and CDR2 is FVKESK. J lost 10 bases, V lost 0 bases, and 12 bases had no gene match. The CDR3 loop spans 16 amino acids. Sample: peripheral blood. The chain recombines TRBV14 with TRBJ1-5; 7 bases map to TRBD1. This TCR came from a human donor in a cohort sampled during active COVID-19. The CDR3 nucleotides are TGTGCCAGCAGCCAAGAAGTAGGGGGCGAGATCAGCCCCCAGCATTTT. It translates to CASSQEVGGEISPQHF.